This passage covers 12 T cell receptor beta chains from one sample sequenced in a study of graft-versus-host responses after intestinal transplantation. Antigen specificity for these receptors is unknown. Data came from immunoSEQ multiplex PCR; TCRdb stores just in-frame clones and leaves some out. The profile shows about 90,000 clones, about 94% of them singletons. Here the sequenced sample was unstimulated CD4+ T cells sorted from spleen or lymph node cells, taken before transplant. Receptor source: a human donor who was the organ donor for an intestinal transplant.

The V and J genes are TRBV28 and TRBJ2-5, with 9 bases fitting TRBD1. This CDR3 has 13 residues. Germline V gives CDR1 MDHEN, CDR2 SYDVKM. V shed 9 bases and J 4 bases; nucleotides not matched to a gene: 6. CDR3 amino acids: CASSRDRVETQYF. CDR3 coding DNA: TGTGCCAGTTCGCGGGACAGGGTAGAGACCCAGTACTTC.

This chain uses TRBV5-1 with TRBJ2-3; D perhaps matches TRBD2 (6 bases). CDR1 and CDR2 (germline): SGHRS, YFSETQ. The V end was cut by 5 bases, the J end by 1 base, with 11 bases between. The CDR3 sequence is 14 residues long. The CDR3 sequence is CASRRRGGTDTQYF. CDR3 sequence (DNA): TGCGCCAGCAGAAGGCGGGGCGGCACAGATACGCAGTATTTT.

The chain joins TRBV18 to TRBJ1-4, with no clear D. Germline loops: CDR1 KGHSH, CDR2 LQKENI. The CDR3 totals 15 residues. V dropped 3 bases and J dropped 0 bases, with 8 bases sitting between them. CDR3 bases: TGTGCCAGCTCACCCGCCCCCGCAACTAATGAAAAACTGTTTTTT. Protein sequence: CASSPAPATNEKLFF.

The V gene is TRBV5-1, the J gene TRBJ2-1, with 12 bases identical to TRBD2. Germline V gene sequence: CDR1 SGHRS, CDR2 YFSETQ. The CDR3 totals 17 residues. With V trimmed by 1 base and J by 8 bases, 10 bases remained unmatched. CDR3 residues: CASSLTPGTSGLYEQFF. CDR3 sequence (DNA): TGCGCCAGCAGCTTGACCCCCGGGACTAGCGGGTTGTATGAGCAGTTCTTC.

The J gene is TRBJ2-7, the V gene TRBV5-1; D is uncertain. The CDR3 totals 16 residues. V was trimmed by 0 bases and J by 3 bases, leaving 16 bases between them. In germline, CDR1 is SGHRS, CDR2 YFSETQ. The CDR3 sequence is CASSLGINDRSYEQYF. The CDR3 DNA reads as TGCGCCAGCAGCTTGGGGATTAACGACCGCAGCTACGAGCAGTACTTC.

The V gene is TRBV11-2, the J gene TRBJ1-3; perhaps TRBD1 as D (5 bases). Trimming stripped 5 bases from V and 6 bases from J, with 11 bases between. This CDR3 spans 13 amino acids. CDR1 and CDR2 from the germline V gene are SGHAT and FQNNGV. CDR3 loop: CASSQGSLNTIYF. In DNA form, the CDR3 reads TGTGCCAGCAGCCAGGGCAGTCTAAACACCATATATTTT.

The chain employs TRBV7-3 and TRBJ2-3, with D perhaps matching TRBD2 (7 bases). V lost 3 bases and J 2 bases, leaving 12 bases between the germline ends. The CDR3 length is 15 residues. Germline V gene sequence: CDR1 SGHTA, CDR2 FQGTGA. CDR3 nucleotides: TGTGCCAGCAGCTTCGCGGGGGCGGACACAGATACGCAGTATTTT. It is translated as CASSFAGADTDTQYF.

Here the CDR3 reads CASSQEERGVEYEQFF. The CDR3 DNA reads as TGTGCCAGCAGCCAAGAAGAGCGGGGGGTTGAGTATGAGCAGTTCTTC. This chain uses TRBV4-2 with TRBJ2-1; 9 positions agree with TRBD2. Germline V gene lookup returns CDR1 LGHNA and CDR2 YNFKEQ. V lost 0 bases to trimming and J lost 8 bases; unmatched junction nucleotides: 8. The CDR3 spans 16 residues.

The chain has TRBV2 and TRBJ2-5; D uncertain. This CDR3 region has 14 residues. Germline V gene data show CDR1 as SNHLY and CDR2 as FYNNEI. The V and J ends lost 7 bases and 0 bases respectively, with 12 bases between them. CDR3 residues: CASTKERDQETQYF. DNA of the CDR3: TGTGCCAGCACCAAGGAAAGGGACCAAGAGACCCAGTACTTC.

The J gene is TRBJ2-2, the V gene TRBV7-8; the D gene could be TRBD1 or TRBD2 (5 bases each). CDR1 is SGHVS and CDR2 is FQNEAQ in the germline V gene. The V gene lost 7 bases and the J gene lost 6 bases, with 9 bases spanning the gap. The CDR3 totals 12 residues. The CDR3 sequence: CASTLGAGELFF. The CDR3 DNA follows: TGTGCCAGCACCTTGGGGGCCGGGGAGCTGTTTTTT.

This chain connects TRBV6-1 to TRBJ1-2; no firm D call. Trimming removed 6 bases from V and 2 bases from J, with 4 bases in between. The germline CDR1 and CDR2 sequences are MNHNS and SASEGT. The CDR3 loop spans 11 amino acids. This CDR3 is CASRKNYGYTF. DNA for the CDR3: TGTGCCAGCAGAAAGAACTATGGCTACACCTTC.

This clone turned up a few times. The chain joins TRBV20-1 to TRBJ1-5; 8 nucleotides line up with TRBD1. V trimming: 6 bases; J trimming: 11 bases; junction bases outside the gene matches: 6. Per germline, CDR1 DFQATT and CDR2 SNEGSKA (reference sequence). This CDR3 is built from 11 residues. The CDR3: CSAPLQGAQHF. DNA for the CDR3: TGCAGTGCCCCCCTACAGGGGGCCCAGCATTTT.